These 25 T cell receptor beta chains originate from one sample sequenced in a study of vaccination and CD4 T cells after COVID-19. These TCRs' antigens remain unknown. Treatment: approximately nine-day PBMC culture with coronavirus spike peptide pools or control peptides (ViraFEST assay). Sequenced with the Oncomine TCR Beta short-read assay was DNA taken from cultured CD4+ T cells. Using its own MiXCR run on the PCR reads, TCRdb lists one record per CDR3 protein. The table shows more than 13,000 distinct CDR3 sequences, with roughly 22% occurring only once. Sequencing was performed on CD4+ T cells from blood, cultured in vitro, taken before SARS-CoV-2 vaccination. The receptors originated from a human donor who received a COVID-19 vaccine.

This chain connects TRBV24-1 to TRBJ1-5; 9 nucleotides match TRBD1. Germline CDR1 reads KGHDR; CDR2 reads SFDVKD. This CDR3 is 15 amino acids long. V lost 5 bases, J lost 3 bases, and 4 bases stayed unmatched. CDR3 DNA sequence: TGTGCCACCAGTGCAGGACAGGGGATCAATCAGCCCCAGCATTTT. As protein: CATSAGQGINQPQHF.

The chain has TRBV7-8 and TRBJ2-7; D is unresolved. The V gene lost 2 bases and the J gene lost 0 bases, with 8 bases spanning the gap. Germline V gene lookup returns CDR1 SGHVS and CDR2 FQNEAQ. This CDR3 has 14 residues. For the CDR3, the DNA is TGTGCCAGCAGCTTACCGGGTAGCTCCTACGAGCAGTACTTC. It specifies CASSLPGSSYEQYF.

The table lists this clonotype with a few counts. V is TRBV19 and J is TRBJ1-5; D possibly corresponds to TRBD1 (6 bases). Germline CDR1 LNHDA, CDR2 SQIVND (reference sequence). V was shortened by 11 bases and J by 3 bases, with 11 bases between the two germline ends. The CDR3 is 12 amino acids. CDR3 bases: TGTGCCTCCCGGGACACCAATCAGCCCCAGCATTTT. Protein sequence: CASRDTNQPQHF.

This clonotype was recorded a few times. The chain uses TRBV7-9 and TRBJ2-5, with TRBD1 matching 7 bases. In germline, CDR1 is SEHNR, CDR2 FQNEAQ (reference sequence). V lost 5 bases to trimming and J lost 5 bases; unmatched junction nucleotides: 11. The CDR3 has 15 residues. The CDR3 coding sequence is TGTGCCAGCAGCCGAACCATGACAGGGCAGGAGACCCAGTACTTC. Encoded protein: CASSRTMTGQETQYF.

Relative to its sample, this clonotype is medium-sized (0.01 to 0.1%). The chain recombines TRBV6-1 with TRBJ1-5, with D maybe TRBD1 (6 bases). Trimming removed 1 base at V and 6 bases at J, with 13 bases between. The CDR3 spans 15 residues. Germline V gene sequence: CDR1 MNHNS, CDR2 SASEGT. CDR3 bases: TGTGCCAGCAGTGAAGGGGGACAAGGAGGTCAGCCCCAGCATTTT. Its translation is CASSEGGQGGQPQHF.

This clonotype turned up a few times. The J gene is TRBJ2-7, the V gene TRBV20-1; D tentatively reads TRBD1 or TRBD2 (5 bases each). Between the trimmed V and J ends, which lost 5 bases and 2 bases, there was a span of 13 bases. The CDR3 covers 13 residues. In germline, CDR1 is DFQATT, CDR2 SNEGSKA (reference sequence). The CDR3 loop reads CSASNRDPYEQYF. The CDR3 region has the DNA TGCAGTGCTTCCAACCGGGACCCCTACGAGCAGTACTTC.

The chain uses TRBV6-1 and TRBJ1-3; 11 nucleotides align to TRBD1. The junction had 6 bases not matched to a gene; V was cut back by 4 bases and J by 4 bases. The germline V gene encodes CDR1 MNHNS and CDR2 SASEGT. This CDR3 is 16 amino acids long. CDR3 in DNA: TGTGCCAGCAGTGGTACCGGGACAGGGGGAGGAAACACCATATATTTT. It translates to CASSGTGTGGGNTIYF.

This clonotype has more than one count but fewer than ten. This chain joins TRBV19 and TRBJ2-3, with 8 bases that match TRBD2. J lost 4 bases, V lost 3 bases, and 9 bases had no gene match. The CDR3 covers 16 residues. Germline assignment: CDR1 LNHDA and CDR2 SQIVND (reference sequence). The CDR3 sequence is CASSMNAGGIADTQYF. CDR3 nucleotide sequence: TGTGCCAGTAGTATGAACGCGGGGGGTATTGCAGATACGCAGTATTTT.

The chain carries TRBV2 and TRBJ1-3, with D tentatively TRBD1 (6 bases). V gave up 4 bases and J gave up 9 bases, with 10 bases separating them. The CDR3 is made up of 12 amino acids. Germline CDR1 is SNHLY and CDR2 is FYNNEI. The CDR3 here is CASSGGAGTIYF. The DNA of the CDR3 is TGTGCCAGCAGTGGGGGGGCTGGCACCATATATTTT.

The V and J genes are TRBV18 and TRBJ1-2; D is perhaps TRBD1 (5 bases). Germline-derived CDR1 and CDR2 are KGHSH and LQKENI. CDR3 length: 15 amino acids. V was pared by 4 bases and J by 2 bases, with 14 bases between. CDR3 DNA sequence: TGTGCCAGCTCACAAGGACATGGACAAAACTATGGCTACACCTTC. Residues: CASSQGHGQNYGYTF.

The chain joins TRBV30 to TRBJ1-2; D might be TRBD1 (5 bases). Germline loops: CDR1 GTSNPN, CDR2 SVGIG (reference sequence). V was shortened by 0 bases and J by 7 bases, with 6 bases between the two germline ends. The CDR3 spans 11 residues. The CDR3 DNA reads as TGTGCCTGGAGTGTCGGGGGTGGCTACACCTTC. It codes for CAWSVGGGYTF.

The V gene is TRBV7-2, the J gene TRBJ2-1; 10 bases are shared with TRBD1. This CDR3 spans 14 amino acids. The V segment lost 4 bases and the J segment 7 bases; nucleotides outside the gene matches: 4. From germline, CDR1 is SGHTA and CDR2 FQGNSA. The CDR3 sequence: CASSSRQGANEQFF. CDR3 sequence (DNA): TGTGCCAGCAGCTCCCGACAGGGGGCAAATGAGCAGTTCTTC.

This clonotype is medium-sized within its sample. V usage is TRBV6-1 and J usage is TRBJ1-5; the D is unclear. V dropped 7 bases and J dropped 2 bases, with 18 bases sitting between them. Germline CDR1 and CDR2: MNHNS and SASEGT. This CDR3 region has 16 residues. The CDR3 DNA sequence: TGTGCCAGCACCGAAAACCCGGACCCCGGCAATCAGCCCCAGCATTTT. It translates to CASTENPDPGNQPQHF.

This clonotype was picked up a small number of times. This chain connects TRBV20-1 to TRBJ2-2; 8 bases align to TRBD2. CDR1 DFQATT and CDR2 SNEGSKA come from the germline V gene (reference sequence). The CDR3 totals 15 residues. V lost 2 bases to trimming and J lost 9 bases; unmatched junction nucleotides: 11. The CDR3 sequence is CSARPSTGGARELFF. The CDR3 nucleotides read TGCAGTGCTAGACCCTCTACCGGGGGGGCTCGGGAGCTGTTTTTT.

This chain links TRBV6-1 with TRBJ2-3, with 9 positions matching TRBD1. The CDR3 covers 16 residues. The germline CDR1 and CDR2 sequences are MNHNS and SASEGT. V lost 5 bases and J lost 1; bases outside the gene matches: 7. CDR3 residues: CASSIDRDRGTDTQYF. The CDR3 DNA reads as TGTGCCAGCAGTATAGACCGGGACAGGGGCACAGATACGCAGTATTTT.

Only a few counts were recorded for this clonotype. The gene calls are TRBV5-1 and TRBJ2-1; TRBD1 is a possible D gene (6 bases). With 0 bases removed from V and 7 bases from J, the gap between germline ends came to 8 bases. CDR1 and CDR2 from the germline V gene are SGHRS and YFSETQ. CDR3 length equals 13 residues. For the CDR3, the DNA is TGCGCCAGCAGCTTGGACAGGGAGAATGAGCAGTTCTTC. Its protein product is CASSLDRENEQFF.

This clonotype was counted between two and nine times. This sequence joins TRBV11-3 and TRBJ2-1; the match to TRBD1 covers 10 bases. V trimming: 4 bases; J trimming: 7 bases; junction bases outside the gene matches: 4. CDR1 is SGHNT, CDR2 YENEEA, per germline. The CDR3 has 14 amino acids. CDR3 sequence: CASSSTGGRNEQFF. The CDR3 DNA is TGTGCCAGCAGCTCGACAGGGGGCCGAAATGAGCAGTTCTTC. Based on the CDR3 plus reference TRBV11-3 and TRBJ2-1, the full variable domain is EAGVVQSPRYKIIEKKQPVAFWCNPISGHNTLYWYLQNLGQGPELLIRYENEEAVDDSQLPKDRFSAERLKGVDSTLKIQPAELGDSAVYLCASSSTGGRNEQFFGPGTRLTVL.

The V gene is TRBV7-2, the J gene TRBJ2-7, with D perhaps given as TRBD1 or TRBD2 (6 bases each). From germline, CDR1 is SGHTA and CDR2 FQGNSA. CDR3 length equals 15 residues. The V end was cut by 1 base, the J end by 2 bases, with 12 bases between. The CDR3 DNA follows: TGTGCCAGCAGCTTAGTTCCGGGGGCCACCTACGAGCAGTACTTC. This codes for CASSLVPGATYEQYF.

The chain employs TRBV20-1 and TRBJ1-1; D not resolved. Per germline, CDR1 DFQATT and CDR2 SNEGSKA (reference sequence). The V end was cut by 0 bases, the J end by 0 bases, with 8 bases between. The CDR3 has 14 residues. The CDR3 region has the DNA TGCAGTGCTAGAGATCTGGGGATGAACACTGAAGCTTTCTTT. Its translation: CSARDLGMNTEAFF.

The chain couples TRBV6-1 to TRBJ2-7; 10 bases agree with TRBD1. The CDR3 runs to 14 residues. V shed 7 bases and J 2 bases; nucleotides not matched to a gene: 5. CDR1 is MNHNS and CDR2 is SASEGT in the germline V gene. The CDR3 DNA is TGTGCCAGCAACGGACAGGGGGGAACCTACGAGCAGTACTTC. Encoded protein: CASNGQGGTYEQYF.

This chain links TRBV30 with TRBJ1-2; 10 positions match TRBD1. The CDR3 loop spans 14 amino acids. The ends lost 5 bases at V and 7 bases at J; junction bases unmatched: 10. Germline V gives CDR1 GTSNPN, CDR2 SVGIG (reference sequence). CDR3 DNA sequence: TGTGCCTGGGGCTTCGACAGGGGGCGATTTGGCTACACCTTC. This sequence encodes CAWGFDRGRFGYTF.

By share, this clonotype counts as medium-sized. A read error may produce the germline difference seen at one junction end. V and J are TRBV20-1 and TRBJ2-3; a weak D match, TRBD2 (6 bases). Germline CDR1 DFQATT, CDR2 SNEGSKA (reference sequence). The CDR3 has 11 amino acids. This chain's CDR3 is CSALTPSTREF. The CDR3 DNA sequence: TGCAGTGCCCTAACGCCCTCGACTAGGGAATTT.

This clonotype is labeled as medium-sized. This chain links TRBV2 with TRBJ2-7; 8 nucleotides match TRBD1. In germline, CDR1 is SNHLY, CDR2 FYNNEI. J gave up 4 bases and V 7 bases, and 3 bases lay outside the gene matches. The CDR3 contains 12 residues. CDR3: CASNYRGYEQYF. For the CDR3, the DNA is TGTGCCAGCAACTACAGGGGGTACGAGCAGTACTTC.

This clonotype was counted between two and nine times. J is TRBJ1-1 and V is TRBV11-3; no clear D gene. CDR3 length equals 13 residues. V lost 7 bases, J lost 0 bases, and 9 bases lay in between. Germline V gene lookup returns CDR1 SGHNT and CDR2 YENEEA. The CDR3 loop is CASIGPLNTEAFF. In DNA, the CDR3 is TGTGCCAGCATAGGGCCACTGAACACTGAAGCTTTCTTT.

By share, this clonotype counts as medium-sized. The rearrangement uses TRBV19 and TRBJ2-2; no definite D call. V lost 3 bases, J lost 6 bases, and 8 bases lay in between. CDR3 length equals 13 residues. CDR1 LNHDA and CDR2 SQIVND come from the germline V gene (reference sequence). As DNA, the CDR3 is TGTGCCAGTAGTATCCGGGCCTCCGGGGAGCTGTTTTTT. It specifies CASSIRASGELFF.